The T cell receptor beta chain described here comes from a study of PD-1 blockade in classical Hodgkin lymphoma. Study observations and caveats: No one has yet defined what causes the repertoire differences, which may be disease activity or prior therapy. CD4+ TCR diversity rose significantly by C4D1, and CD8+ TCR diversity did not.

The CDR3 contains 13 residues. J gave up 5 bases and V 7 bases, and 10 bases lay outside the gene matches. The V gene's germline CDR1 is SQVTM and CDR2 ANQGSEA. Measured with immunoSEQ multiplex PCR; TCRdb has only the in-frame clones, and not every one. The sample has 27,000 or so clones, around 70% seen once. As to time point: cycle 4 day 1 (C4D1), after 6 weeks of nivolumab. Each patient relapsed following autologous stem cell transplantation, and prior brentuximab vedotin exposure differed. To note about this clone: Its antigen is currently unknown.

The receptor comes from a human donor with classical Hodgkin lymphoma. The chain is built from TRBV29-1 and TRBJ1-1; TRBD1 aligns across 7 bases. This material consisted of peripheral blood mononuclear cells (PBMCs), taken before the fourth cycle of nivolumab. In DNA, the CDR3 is TGCAGCGCCCAGGGGGGGGCCTGGACTGAAGCTTTCTTT. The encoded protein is CSAQGGAWTEAFF.